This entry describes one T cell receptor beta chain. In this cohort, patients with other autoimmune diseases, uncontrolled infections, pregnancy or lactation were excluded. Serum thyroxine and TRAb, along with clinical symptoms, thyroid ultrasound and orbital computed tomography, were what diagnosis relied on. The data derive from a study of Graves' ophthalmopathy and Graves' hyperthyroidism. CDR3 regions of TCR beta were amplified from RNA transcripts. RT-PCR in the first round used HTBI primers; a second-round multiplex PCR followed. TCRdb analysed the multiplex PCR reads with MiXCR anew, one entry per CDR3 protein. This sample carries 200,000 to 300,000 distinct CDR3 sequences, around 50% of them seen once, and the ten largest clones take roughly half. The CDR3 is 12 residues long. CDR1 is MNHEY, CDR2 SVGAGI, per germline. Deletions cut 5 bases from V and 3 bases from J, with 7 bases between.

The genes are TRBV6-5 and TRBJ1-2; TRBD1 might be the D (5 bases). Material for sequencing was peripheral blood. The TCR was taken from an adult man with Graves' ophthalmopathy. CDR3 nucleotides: TGTGCCAGCAGTGGAGGGGACTATGGCTACACCTTC. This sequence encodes CASSGGDYGYTF.